This TCR beta chain comes out of a study of blood T cell repertoires in COVID-19 (dated by TCRdb to 2020 to 2021). About the full investigation: The collaborator samples originated in the United States, Italy and Spain and spanned the acute and convalescent phases of COVID-19. The repertoires were released in a freely available public database intended as a resource for research on the immune response to SARS-CoV-2. Where available, HLA class I and class II types were taken from metadata supplied by the sample provider and were not determined by assay-based typing. Nearly every sample came with metadata listing a de-identified subject ID, COVID-19 status, age in years and sex. The dataset comprised deeply sampled blood TCRbeta repertoires from subjects exposed to, actively infected with, or recovered from COVID-19. Samples were obtained from the ongoing ImmuneRACE study (first 160 participants) and from approximately 1,200 subjects provided by 6 global collaborators. The material from the prospective study consisted of cDNA or gDNA derived from T cells, B-cell-depleted T cells, or PBMCs.

The paper's findings and limits, for the study overall: The amount of clinical and demographic metadata varied by source and participant and was provided uncurated.

For CDR1 and CDR2, the germline V gene (reference sequence) lists GTSNPN and SVGIG. Cut back by 2 bases and 4 bases, the V and J ends lie 11 bases apart. The CDR3 runs 14 amino acids, cysteine and phenylalanine included. Only the CDR3 portion is preserved as DNA: 42 bases, with reading frame beginning at the first base. The immunoSEQ Assay, a bias-controlled multiplex PCR, was used to amplify TCRbeta CDR3 regions from genomic DNA. In the source study's methods: The number of nucleated cells in each sample was estimated by amplification of reference gene primers within the assay. To quantify the absolute abundance of each unique TCRbeta CDR3 rearrangement, sequence reads were collapsed and filtered. Productive Simpson clonality was computed per sample as the square root of Simpson's diversity index over productive rearrangements. In TCRdb, the immuneACCESS table is reduced to in-frame sequences with V and J assigned. These tables do not hold every clone; where another copy was compared, an unresolved V gene accounts for under half, and the others remain unexplained. That table supplies the V and J calls and clone size; D and trimming were determined from the DNA. This sample lists 230,000 or so clones; about 85% were detected once. The ten largest clonotypes hold approximately 6.6% of the sample.

For this clone: This receptor's antigen is unknown. Base-call qualities are not available, and no considerably larger clone is one nucleotide away.

Participants in the prospective study were aged about 18 to 100 years, lived in over 20 United States geographic areas, and enrolled through a virtual design. In the prospective study, participants were assigned to cohorts based on the clinical history participants reported in a screening survey and a study questionnaire. Exposed participants had been in contact with someone with a PCR-confirmed or clinician-diagnosed COVID-19 case within 2 weeks of study entry. In the prospective study, mobile phlebotomists collected whole blood, serum and a nasopharyngeal or oropharyngeal swab from each participant. Prospective study participants could optionally give additional blood draws and questionnaires over an approximately 2-month period. Prospective study blood samples were shipped either frozen or at room temperature before DNA extraction.

This chain joins TRBV30 to TRBJ2-2; no D segment can be confidently identified. Input material: PBMCs or T cells enriched from blood (not recorded which). This TCR derives from a woman aged 45-59 years who had been exposed to COVID-19. The bases are TGTGCCTGGAGTAAACAGAGATTCACCGGGGAGCTGTTTTTT. It codes for CAWSKQRFTGELFF.